One sample yielded the 17 T cell receptor beta chains listed below, sequenced in a study of T cell repertoires in cytomegalovirus infection. What these receptors recognize is not known. In TCRdb, the reads were re-called with MiXCR into one record per CDR3 protein. This sample has 45,000 to 65,000 distinct CDR3 sequences, with 15% to 20% found just once. This material consisted of CD8+ T cells from cultured PBMCs, taken from culture after CMV antigen stimulation. The receptors were sampled from a human donor in good health (CMV status not recorded). Some clones in this sample may be carry-over from other donors' samples.

This chain joins TRBV19 and TRBJ2-3; weak D call: TRBD1 (5 bases). The V gene lost 1 base and the J gene lost 2 bases, with 13 bases spanning the gap. Germline lookup yields CDR1 LNHDA and CDR2 SQIVND (reference sequence). This CDR3 spans 16 amino acids. The CDR3 nucleotides read TGTGCCAGTAGTATAGGCCTACAGGAACTCACAGATACGCAGTATTTT. Its protein is CASSIGLQELTDTQYF.

This clonotype was counted between two and nine times. V and J are TRBV2 and TRBJ1-2; 7 bases line up with TRBD1. The V gene end was trimmed by 9 bases and the J gene end by 5 bases; junction bases not matched to a gene: 6. Germline V gene data show CDR1 as SNHLY and CDR2 as FYNNEI. The CDR3 has 12 residues. The CDR3 sequence is CASLQGNYGYTF. CDR3 sequence (DNA): TGTGCCAGTCTACAGGGGAATTATGGCTACACCTTC.

This clonotype has only a few counts. The gene calls are TRBV4-1 and TRBJ1-3; the D is unclear. CDR3 length: 16 amino acids. From germline, CDR1 is MGHRA and CDR2 YSYEKL. Trimming removed 0 bases from V and 0 bases from J, with 9 bases in between. CDR3 loop: CASSQDVGNSGNTIYF. CDR3 DNA sequence: TGCGCCAGCAGCCAAGATGTCGGGAACTCTGGAAACACCATATATTTT.

This sequence joins TRBV7-9 and TRBJ1-1; a weak D match, TRBD1 (6 bases). V lost 0 bases and J lost 2, with 10 bases in between. Germline V gene lookup returns CDR1 SEHNR and CDR2 FQNEAQ (reference sequence). The CDR3 has 15 amino acids. CDR3 nucleotides: TGTGCCAGCAGCTTAGCGCTAGGGGGAAACACTGAAGCTTTCTTT. Its translation: CASSLALGGNTEAFF.

The chain uses TRBV29-1 and TRBJ1-1; D remains ambiguous. The CDR3 contains 12 residues. Germline V gene lookup returns CDR1 SQVTM and CDR2 ANQGSEA. V was cut by 8 bases and J by 4 bases, with 14 bases left in between. This CDR3 reads CSTGLQSTEAFF. The CDR3 DNA reads TGCAGCACCGGGCTCCAGAGCACTGAAGCTTTCTTT. The variable domain in full, with the rest retrieved from reference TRBV29-1 and TRBJ1-1, is SAVISQKPSRDICQRGTSLTIQCQVDSQVTMMFWYRQQPGQSLTLIATANQGSEATYESGFVIDKFPISRPNLTFSTLTVSNMSPEDSSIYLCSTGLQSTEAFFGQGTRLTVV.

There are a few counts of this clonotype. V is TRBV6-1 and J is TRBJ1-4; 11 bases are a match to TRBD1. The ends lost 6 bases at V and 7 bases at J; junction bases unmatched: 16. CDR3 length: 18 amino acids. CDR1 and CDR2 (germline): MNHNS, SASEGT. The CDR3 region has the DNA TGTGCCAGCAGACGATTCACCGGGACAGGGGGGGGTACTGAAAAACTGTTTTTT. Translation: CASRRFTGTGGGTEKLFF.

In this sample, this clonotype turned up a few times. The chain is built from TRBV7-8 and TRBJ1-6, with no clear D. Germline loops: CDR1 SGHVS, CDR2 FQNEAQ. V lost 1 base, J lost 0 bases, and 4 bases lay in between. CDR3 length equals 15 residues. The CDR3 nucleotides are TGTGCCAGCAGCTTAGAAAGCTCCTATAATTCACCCCTCCACTTT. This codes for CASSLESSYNSPLHF.

This sequence joins TRBV7-8 and TRBJ1-1; D possibly corresponds to TRBD1 (5 bases). This CDR3 has 15 amino acids. V lost 0 bases and J lost 1, with 9 bases in between. Germline V gene data show CDR1 as SGHVS and CDR2 as FQNEAQ. CDR3 sequence reads: CASSLAAQANTEAFF. The CDR3 nucleotides are TGTGCCAGCAGCTTAGCGGCACAGGCGAACACTGAAGCTTTCTTT.

The genes are TRBV12-3 or TRBV12-4 and TRBJ1-5; weak D call: TRBD1 (5 bases). Between the trimmed V and J ends, which lost 2 bases and 4 bases, there was a span of 12 bases. This CDR3 spans 15 amino acids. This CDR3 reads CASSLIQDSNQPQHF. CDR3 sequence (DNA): TGTGCCAGCAGTTTAATACAGGACTCTAATCAGCCCCAGCATTTT.

As DNA, the CDR3 is TGTGCCAGCGGCTCCGGGACAGGACGTGAAAAACTGTTTTTT. This encodes CASGSGTGREKLFF. The genes are TRBV11-2 and TRBJ1-4, with TRBD1 matching 8 bases. The CDR3 contains 14 residues. Germline CDR1 is SGHAT and CDR2 is FQNNGV. The V and J ends lost 8 bases and 7 bases, in that order; junction bases with no gene match: 9.

The chain joins TRBV5-5 to TRBJ1-1, with TRBD1 identical over 7 bases. With 3 bases clipped from V and 8 bases from J, the junction kept 16 bases outside the gene matches. This CDR3 is built from 16 residues. CDR1 and CDR2 (germline): SGHKS, YYEKEE (reference sequence). CDR3: CASSWAGTTGMEEAFF. Written as DNA, the CDR3 is TGTGCCAGCAGCTGGGCCGGGACGACAGGGATGGAAGAAGCTTTCTTT. The entire variable domain, with the rest obtained from reference TRBV5-5 and TRBJ1-1, is as follows: DAGVTQSPTHLIKTRGQQVTLRCSPISGHKSVSWYQQVLGQGPQFIFQYYEKEERGRGNFPDRFSARQFPNYSSELNVNALLLGDSALYLCASSWAGTTGMEEAFFGQGTRLTVV.

This clonotype was detected only a few times. The rearrangement joins TRBV27 to TRBJ1-2, with 7 bases aligning to TRBD1. V was pared by 6 bases and J by 9 bases, with 10 bases of the junction left unmatched. The germline V gene encodes CDR1 MNHEY and CDR2 SMNVEV (reference sequence). The CDR3 spans 13 residues. CDR3 coding DNA: TGTGCCAGCAGCCCTGACAGGGTTAGGAGCTACACCTTC. It yields the protein CASSPDRVRSYTF.

The rearrangement uses TRBV7-9 and TRBJ2-1, with 9 bases fitting TRBD2. The CDR3 runs 16 residues. The junction had 7 bases not matched to a gene; V was cut back by 1 base and J by 6 bases. Germline V CDR1 and CDR2: SEHNR, FQNEAQ (reference sequence). The CDR3 DNA sequence: TGTGCCAGCAGCTTAGTAGGGCGGGGGGGCCGCAATGAGCAGTTCTTC. This codes for CASSLVGRGGRNEQFF.

V and J are TRBV6-2 or TRBV6-3 and TRBJ1-1; D gene unclear. With 5 bases removed from V and 4 bases from J, the gap between germline ends came to 5 bases. The CDR3 length is 11 residues. The germline V gene has CDR1 MNHEY and CDR2 SVGEGT. CDR3 residues: CASSHGTEAFF. In nucleotides, the CDR3 is TGTGCCAGCAGTCATGGCACTGAAGCTTTCTTT.

This chain links TRBV27 with TRBJ1-1; tentative D call: TRBD1 (6 bases). Germline lookup yields CDR1 MNHEY and CDR2 SMNVEV (reference sequence). The V gene lost 5 bases and the J gene lost 1 base, with 11 bases spanning the gap. The CDR3 runs to 14 residues. CDR3 protein: CASSIQGRNTEAFF. The DNA of the CDR3 is TGTGCCAGCAGTATACAGGGTAGGAACACTGAAGCTTTCTTT.

The chain recombines TRBV7-2 with TRBJ2-4, with D perhaps matching TRBD2 (5 bases). The CDR3 loop spans 15 amino acids. The germline V gene encodes CDR1 SGHTA and CDR2 FQGNSA. Trimming left V 2 bases short and J 1 base short, with 9 bases between. CDR3 in amino acids: CASSLRGIAKNIQYF. Written as DNA, the CDR3 is TGTGCCAGCAGCTTACGAGGGATTGCCAAAAACATTCAGTACTTC.

V is TRBV29-1 and J is TRBJ1-2, with D maybe TRBD1 (6 bases). The CDR3 consists of 14 residues. Germline V gene sequence: CDR1 SQVTM, CDR2 ANQGSEA. V shed 4 bases and J shed 0 bases, with 12 bases lying between them. The CDR3 loop is CSVGGGEANYGYTF. CDR3 in DNA: TGCAGCGTTGGAGGGGGGGAGGCTAACTATGGCTACACCTTC.